Listed below are T cell receptor beta chains from one sample, sequenced in a study of cytomegalovirus exposure and HLA in healthy donors. Measured with immunoSEQ multiplex PCR; TCRdb has only the in-frame clones, and not every one. The sample includes some 180,000 clones, about 80% of them seen just once. Sequenced material: PBMCs. All receptors derive from a man aged 40-49 years in good health and CMV-seronegative. Both conserved end residues are part of each CDR3. D genes are given only for firm matches. Some rows mark clone size as missing; the rest say once, few, many or name a class of expanded clone.

>TRBJ2-3|TRBV30|-|-
TGTGCCTGGAGGCAAAAGCGGGGCACAGATACGCAGTATTTT
CAWRQKRGTDTQYF
>TRBJ1-1|TRBV27|-|TRBD1
TGTGCCAGCAGTTTCCGACAGGGATCGGAAGCTTTCTTT
CASSFRQGSEAFF
>TRBJ2-7|TRBV28|-|TRBD2
TGTGCCAGCAGTTCCCCCGGGACTAAAACCTACGAGCAGTACTTC
CASSSPGTKTYEQYF
>TRBJ2-2|TRBV30|once|-
TGTGCCTGGACCCGGCGGCAGAGCCCCTCACGGGAGCTGTTTTTT
CAWTRRQSPSRELFF
>TRBJ1-5|TRBV28|-|TRBD1
TGTGCCAGCAGAGGACAGGGGGAGCAGCCCCAGCATTTT
CASRGQGEQPQHF
>TRBJ1-5|TRBV11-2|-|-
TGTGCCAGCAGCTTAGGGGCCGGGGGTTGGGGTCAGCCCCAGCATTTT
CASSLGAGGWGQPQHF
>TRBJ2-7|TRBV11-2|-|-
TGTGCCAGCAGCTTAAAAAGCCCCATGTCTCCCTACGAGCAGTACTTC
CASSLKSPMSPYEQYF
>TRBJ2-5|TRBV25-1|-|-
TGTGCCAGCAGTGAATATCGGGCTAGCAGCCAAGAGACCCAGTACTTC
CASSEYRASSQETQYF
>TRBJ2-5|TRBV5-1|-|-
TGCGCCAGCAGCTTGTGGGGCGAGACCCAGTACTTC
CASSLWGETQYF
>TRBJ2-7|TRBV29-1|-|TRBD1
TGCAGCGTTGCCGGGACAGGGCGCTCCTACGAGCAGTACTTC
CSVAGTGRSYEQYF
>TRBJ2-5|TRBV7-3|-|TRBD2
TGTGCCAGCAGCCCCCGTGGACTAGCAACAGAGACCCAGTACTTC
CASSPRGLATETQYF
>TRBJ2-3|TRBV27|few|TRBD2
TGTGCCAGCAGTTCCGGGACTACCTTGTCGGGCACAGATACGCAGTATTTT
CASSSGTTLSGTDTQYF
>TRBJ1-2|TRBV10-2|once|TRBD1
TGCGCCAGCAGTGTAATGGGACAGGTGGACTACTATGGCTACACCTTC
CASSVMGQVDYYGYTF
>TRBJ1-5|TRBV5-1|-|TRBD1
TGCGCCAGCAGCTTGGCCCCACAGGGGGGAAGTCAGCCCCAGCATTTT
CASSLAPQGGSQPQHF
>TRBJ1-1|TRBV5-4|once|-
TGTGCCAGCGCCGCCCGAGAGTTGAACACTGAAGCTTTCTTT
CASAARELNTEAFF
>TRBJ2-2|TRBV6-6|-|-
TGTGCCAGCACGTGGGGGCAGGGAAACACCGGGGAGCTGTTTTTT
CASTWGQGNTGELFF
>TRBJ1-2|TRBV29-1|-|-
TGCAGCGTAGGAACCGGGACGGACAGTATCCCTCTTGGCTACACCTTC
CSVGTGTDSIPLGYTF
>TRBJ2-3|TRBV28|once|-
TGTGCCAGCAGCCCATCGCCAGGGAGGACAGATACGCAGTATTTT
CASSPSPGRTDTQYF
>TRBJ1-4|TRBV28|-|TRBD1
TGTGCCAGCAGTCGTCCGGGACAGGGGAATGAAAAACTGTTTTTT
CASSRPGQGNEKLFF
>TRBJ2-3|TRBV9|-|-
TGTGCCAGCAGCCTATCCAACGGGGGAACAGATACGCAGTATTTT
CASSLSNGGTDTQYF
>TRBJ1-6|TRBV4-1|-|-
TGCGCCAGCAGCCAAGACCATCGTTACGGTAGCTCCTATAATTCACCCCTCCACTTT
CASSQDHRYGSSYNSPLHF
>TRBJ2-7|TRBV5-1|-|-
TGCGCCAGCAGCTTGCAGGGGACGAGCTCCTACGAGCAGTACTTC
CASSLQGTSSYEQYF
>TRBJ2-7|TRBV7-2|few|-
TGTGCCAGCAGCTTAGAGCCCGGGATCGGCGAGCAGTACTTC
CASSLEPGIGEQYF
>TRBJ2-5|TRBV7-3|-|-
TGTGCCAGCAGCTCGGACAGACAAGAGACCCAGTACTTC
CASSSDRQETQYF
>TRBJ1-2|TRBV2|-|-
TGTGCCAGCAGTGTGACAGAAGCTAACTATGGCTACACCTTC
CASSVTEANYGYTF
>TRBJ1-5|TRBV7-9|-|-
TGTGCCAGCAGCCCCGAAGGGGGTTGGCCCCAGCATTTT
CASSPEGGWPQHF
>TRBJ2-3|TRBV6-1|-|-
TGTGCCAGCCTCAGTAATACAGCCTCCACAGATACGCAGTATTTT
CASLSNTASTDTQYF
>TRBJ1-4|TRBV28|few|-
TGTGCCAGCAGCCGCGGGGCAGGGAATGAAAAACTGTTTTTT
CASSRGAGNEKLFF
>TRBJ1-1|TRBV7-9|-|-
TGTGCCAGCAGCTTTAGGAGACAGTCGAACACTGAAGCTTTCTTT
CASSFRRQSNTEAFF
>TRBJ2-2|TRBV7-2|-|-
TGTGCCAGCAGCTTAGCGCGCCTAACGAACACCGGGGAGCTGTTTTTT
CASSLARLTNTGELFF
>TRBJ2-3|TRBV2|-|TRBD1
TGTGCCAGCAGTTCACAACAGGGGTTAGCAGATACGCAGTATTTT
CASSSQQGLADTQYF
>TRBJ2-3|TRBV7-2|-|-
TGTGCCAGCAGCTTCGGACAGAGGGCAGATACGCAGTATTTT
CASSFGQRADTQYF
>TRBJ1-1|TRBV18|few|TRBD1
TGTGCCAGCTCACCCTCGACAGGGGGTACTGAAGCTTTCTTT
CASSPSTGGTEAFF
>TRBJ2-3|TRBV7-2|-|-
TGTGCCAGCAGCCGTTACTTAGATACGCAGTATTTT
CASSRYLDTQYF
>TRBJ1-1|TRBV7-8|-|-
TGTGCCAGCAGCCCGTTTCAGGGTAGGACTGAAGCTTTCTTT
CASSPFQGRTEAFF
>TRBJ2-6|TRBV7-9|once|-
TGTGCCAGCAGCTACCTGGGGGGGGGCCAAGCTGGGGCCAACGTCCTGACTTTC
CASSYLGGGQAGANVLTF
>TRBJ2-1|TRBV7-9|once|-
TGTGCCAGCAGCTTAGTAGTGGGGGGACCCTACAATGAGCAGTTCTTC
CASSLVVGGPYNEQFF
>TRBJ2-1|TRBV9|-|-
TGTGCCAGCAGCGTAGCCAGGGACTTCCCGGACTACAATGAGCAGTTCTTC
CASSVARDFPDYNEQFF
>TRBJ1-1|TRBV9|-|-
TGTGCCAGCAGCCCCTTTGTGAACACTGAAGCTTTCTTT
CASSPFVNTEAFF
>TRBJ1-1|TRBV13|-|TRBD1
TGTGCCAGCAGCTCAGAGGGGGCGTTGAACACTGAAGCTTTCTTT
CASSSEGALNTEAFF
>TRBJ1-6|TRBV2|once|-
TGTGCCAGCGGTCAGGGAAGGGGAATTTCACCCCTCCACTTT
CASGQGRGISPLHF
>TRBJ2-3|TRBV5-1|once|-
TGCGCCAGCAGCGTGGGGTACAGGACAGATACGCAGTATTTT
CASSVGYRTDTQYF
>TRBJ1-5|TRBV6-1|-|-
TGTGCCAGCAAAGCGCATAGCAATCAGCCCCAGCATTTT
CASKAHSNQPQHF
>TRBJ1-5|TRBV6-1|few|-
TGTGCCAGCACTAAAGACACCCCCAAGAATGGGCCCCAGCATTTT
CASTKDTPKNGPQHF
>TRBJ1-1|TRBV7-8|-|TRBD1
TGTGCCAGCTGGCAAGGAGGGACAGGGGGTGTGGGGGCTTTCTTT
CASWQGGTGGVGAFF
>TRBJ2-3|TRBV4-2|-|-
TGTGCCAGCAGCCAGAGCGGCGGGGTTCGTACAGATACGCAGTATTTT
CASSQSGGVRTDTQYF
>TRBJ2-7|TRBV6-5|-|TRBD2
TGTGCCAGCTCGGGGGGGCGGGGGGACGTCCCAGGGCAGTACTTC
CASSGGRGDVPGQYF
>TRBJ2-7|TRBV10-3|-|TRBD1
TGTGCCATCAGTGAGTCCGGGACAGGGGGCTACGAGCAGTACTTC
CAISESGTGGYEQYF
>TRBJ1-5|TRBV12-2|-|-
-
CASRLDFAGGNQPQHF
>TRBJ1-2|TRBV7-2|-|TRBD1
TGTGCCAGCAGCTCATCCGGGACAGGGGGCGGCTATGGCTACACCTTC
CASSSSGTGGGYGYTF
>TRBJ1-1|TRBV18|-|-
TGTGCCAGCTCACCACCGGTCCAGTTCACTGAAGCTTTCTTT
CASSPPVQFTEAFF
>TRBJ2-7|TRBV4-3|-|-
TGCGCCAGCAGCCAAGATTCCCTAGCGCGAACCTACGAGCAGTACTTC
CASSQDSLARTYEQYF
>TRBJ2-7|TRBV6-5|-|-
TGTGCCAGCAGTATCGGTGGACTCAAGTGGTACGAGCAGTACTTC
CASSIGGLKWYEQYF